This T cell receptor beta chain was identified during a study of cytomegalovirus exposure and HLA in healthy donors. Overall study: A previous analysis identified fewer than 130 million unique TCR beta sequences derived from roughly 190 million T cells.

Researchers ran the PCR with 60 Vbeta and 13 Jbeta primers. Method: immunoSEQ multiplex PCR; TCRdb's copy keeps in-frame clones and lacks some. The sample has 99,000 or so clones; about 83% are singletons. Regarding the study as a whole: A classifier reportedly called cytomegalovirus status with high sensitivity and specificity.

At the time of sampling, donors were nominally healthy, though unrecorded immune exposures were likely. As for this clone: The antigen remains unidentified.

Germline V gives CDR1 LNHDA, CDR2 SQIVND (reference sequence). With 1 base removed from V and 0 bases from J, the gap between germline ends came to 4 bases. This CDR3 is built from 14 residues. The rearrangement links TRBV19 to TRBJ2-1; no firm D call. Sequencing was done on a sample of PBMCs. The receptor's source is a man aged 18 to 30 in good health and CMV-seronegative. The DNA of the CDR3 is TGTGCCAGTAGTATAGCGAGCTCCTACAATGAGCAGTTCTTC. Residues: CASSIASSYNEQFF.